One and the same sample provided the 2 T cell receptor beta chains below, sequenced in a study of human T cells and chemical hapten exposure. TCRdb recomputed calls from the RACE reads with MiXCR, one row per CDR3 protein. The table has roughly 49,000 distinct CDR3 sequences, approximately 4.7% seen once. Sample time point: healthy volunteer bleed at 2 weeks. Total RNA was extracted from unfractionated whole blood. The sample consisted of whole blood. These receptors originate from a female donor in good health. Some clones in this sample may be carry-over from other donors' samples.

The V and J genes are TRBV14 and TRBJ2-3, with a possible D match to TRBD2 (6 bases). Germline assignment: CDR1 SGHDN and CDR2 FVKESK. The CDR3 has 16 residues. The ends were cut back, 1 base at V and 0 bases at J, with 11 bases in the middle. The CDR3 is CASSQVGGLSTDTQYF. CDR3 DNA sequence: TGTGCCAGCAGCCAAGTTGGAGGGCTTAGCACAGATACGCAGTATTTT.

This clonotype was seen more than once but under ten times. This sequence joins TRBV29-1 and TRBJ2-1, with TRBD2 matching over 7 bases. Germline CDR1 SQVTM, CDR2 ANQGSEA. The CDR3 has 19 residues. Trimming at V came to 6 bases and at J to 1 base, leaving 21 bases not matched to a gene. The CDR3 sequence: CSVFLVDSGSGGSYNEQFF. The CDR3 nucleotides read TGCAGCGTCTTTTTAGTAGACAGCGGATCGGGAGGATCCTACAATGAGCAGTTCTTC.